This T cell receptor beta chain was sequenced in a study of STAT5B mutations in CD4+ large granular lymphocyte leukemia. V lost 0 bases, J lost 5 bases, and 5 bases lay in between. There are 12 residues in the CDR3. Germline V gene data show CDR1 as SGHRS and CDR2 as YFSETQ. Padova, Helsinki and Shinshu hematology units supplied the CD4+ T-LGLL patients. TCRdb keeps only in-frame clones here, not all; method: immunoSEQ multiplex PCR. Here the sample spans around 10,000 clones, roughly 80% being singletons. The TCR was taken from a man between 60 and 75 years old with CD4+ T-cell large granular lymphocyte leukemia. V is TRBV5-1 and J is TRBJ2-5; D ambiguous. Source material: PBMCs. This CDR3 reads CASSLGLETQYF. For the CDR3, the DNA is TGCGCCAGCAGCTTGGGACTGGAGACCCAGTACTTC. Full variable domain (rest looked up from reference TRBV5-1 and TRBJ2-5): KAGVTQTPRYLIKTRGQQVTLSCSPISGHRSVSWYQQTPGQGLQFLFEYFSETQRNKGNFPGRFSGRQFSNSRSEMNVSTLELGDSALYLCASSLGLETQYFGPGTRLLVL.